What follows are 26 T cell receptor beta chains derived from one specimen sequenced in a study of blood T cell repertoires in COVID-19. The method was immunoSEQ multiplex PCR; TCRdb's version includes in-frame clones alone and lacks a portion of them. The sample has around 140,000 clones, 81% seen once. The sequencing input was peripheral blood. These receptors were taken from a woman between 55 and 75 years old with active or convalescent COVID-19.

CDR3 in amino acids: CASSQGDTKNIQYF. The CDR3 bases are TGTGCCAGCAGCCAGGGGGACACCAAAAACATTCAGTACTTC. The chain has TRBV3-1 (or the pseudogene TRBV3-2) and TRBJ2-4; a possible D gene is TRBD1 (6 bases). Trimming took 3 bases from V and 2 from J, leaving 8 bases between them. CDR1 is LGHDT, CDR2 YNNKEL, per germline (reference sequence). The CDR3 is 14 residues long.

This clone was seen a handful of times. This chain links TRBV9 with TRBJ1-2, with D unclear. The V end was cut by 1 base, the J end by 5 bases, with 12 bases between. Germline values: CDR1 SGDLS, CDR2 YYNGEE. The CDR3 spans 14 residues. The CDR3 nucleotides are TGTGCCAGCAGCGTATCCCAGGCTGGGTATGGCTACACCTTC. Translating gives CASSVSQAGYGYTF.

This clone was seen a handful of times. V gene TRBV14 combines with J gene TRBJ1-2; 7 nucleotides line up with TRBD1. The junction had 3 bases not matched to a gene; V was cut back by 1 base and J by 4 bases. The CDR3 covers 14 residues. Germline CDR1 is SGHDN and CDR2 is FVKESK. CDR3 in amino acids: CASSQARGSYGYTF. The CDR3 coding sequence is TGTGCCAGCAGCCAAGCCAGGGGGAGCTATGGCTACACCTTC.

The chain is built from TRBV4-3 and TRBJ2-5; D possibly corresponds to TRBD1 (5 bases). There are 16 residues in the CDR3. The germline V gene encodes CDR1 LGHNA and CDR2 YSLEER. The V end lost 2 bases, the J end lost 2 bases, and 15 bases lay between the germline ends. The DNA for the CDR3 is TGCGCCAGCAGCCAATCTGTCCGACAGAGTCAAGAGACCCAGTACTTC. Its protein product is CASSQSVRQSQETQYF.

This clone was observed a handful of times. The rearrangement joins TRBV27 to TRBJ2-3; 12 nucleotides align to TRBD1. Per the germline V gene, CDR1 is MNHEY and CDR2 is SMNVEV (reference sequence). The junction had 8 bases not matched to a gene; V was cut back by 5 bases and J by 5 bases. The CDR3 totals 16 residues. The CDR3 loop is CASSEPGQGALDTQYF. In DNA, the CDR3 is TGTGCCAGCAGTGAGCCGGGACAGGGGGCTTTAGATACGCAGTATTTT.

This clone was detected a few times. The rearrangement uses TRBV19 and TRBJ2-1; 14 bases map to TRBD2. The J segment lost 2 bases and the V segment lost 4 bases, leaving 7 bases of the junction unmatched. Germline assignment: CDR1 LNHDA and CDR2 SQIVND (reference sequence). CDR3 length equals 18 residues. The CDR3 nucleotides read TGTGCCAGTAGTAGAGGGCGACTAGCGGGGGGGCCCTACAATGAGCAGTTCTTC. Translated: CASSRGRLAGGPYNEQFF.

The chain combines TRBV5-4 with TRBJ2-3, with 8 positions matching TRBD2. Trimming took 6 bases from V and 2 from J; bases not matched to a gene: 8. The CDR3 contains 15 residues. The germline gives CDR1 SGHNT, CDR2 YYREEE (reference sequence). The CDR3 loop reads CASTRTSGLTDTQYF. In nucleotides, the CDR3 is TGTGCCAGCACGCGAACTAGCGGCCTCACAGATACGCAGTATTTT.

This chain uses TRBV3-1 (or the pseudogene TRBV3-2) with TRBJ2-6; TRBD2 might be the D (6 bases). The germline CDR1 and CDR2 sequences are LGHDT and YNNKEL (reference sequence). This CDR3 has 17 residues. V was shortened by 1 base and J by 4 bases, with 14 bases between the two germline ends. CDR3: CASSQVSGERGANVLTF. The CDR3 DNA reads TGTGCCAGCAGCCAAGTTTCGGGGGAAAGAGGGGCCAACGTCCTGACTTTC.

The V and J genes are TRBV3-1 (or the pseudogene TRBV3-2) and TRBJ1-6, with TRBD1 matching 7 bases. V lost 3 bases and J lost 14; bases outside the gene matches: 4. Germline V lookup: CDR1 LGHDT, CDR2 YNNKEL (reference sequence). This CDR3 is 12 amino acids long. CDR3 nucleotide sequence: TGTGCCAGCAGCCAGGGACAGTCATCCCTCCACTTT. Protein product: CASSQGQSSLHF.

The CDR3 reads CASRLTGARETQYF. CDR3 coding DNA: TGTGCCAGCAGGTTAACAGGGGCACGGGAGACCCAGTACTTC. The chain links TRBV6-4 to TRBJ2-5; TRBD1 matches 7 bases. Trimming removed 6 bases from V and 5 bases from J; junction bases left unmatched: 9. Germline CDR1 and CDR2: MRHNA and SNTAGT. This CDR3 spans 14 amino acids.

This chain links TRBV6-2 or TRBV6-3 with TRBJ1-1, with 8 bases fitting TRBD1. Germline lookup yields CDR1 MNHEY and CDR2 SVGEGT. The CDR3 is 15 residues long. V shed 1 base, J shed 6 bases, and the junction held 7 bases outside the gene matches. CDR3 sequence: CASSYFPGGIAEAFF. CDR3 nucleotide sequence: TGTGCCAGCAGTTACTTCCCAGGGGGCATCGCTGAAGCTTTCTTT.

A few counts support this clone. The sample carries other DNA sequences with the same CDR3. V is TRBV5-1 and J is TRBJ2-7; 11 bases agree with TRBD1. Germline CDR1 is SGHRS and CDR2 is YFSETQ. Trimming cost V 2 bases and J 0 bases; bases outside gene matches: 1. This CDR3 has 15 amino acids. The CDR3 protein is CASSFGQGASYEQYV. For the CDR3, the DNA is TGCGCCAGCAGCTTTGGACAGGGGGCCTCCTACGAGCAGTACGTC.

The V and J genes are TRBV27 and TRBJ1-6; 9 bases fit TRBD1. V gave up 5 bases and J gave up 10 bases; unmatched junction bases: 15. The CDR3 spans 17 residues. Per germline, CDR1 MNHEY and CDR2 SMNVEV (reference sequence). CDR3 in DNA: TGTGCCAGCAGTCAATACAGGGGGCGCGGTCTGCAGTCACCCCTCCACTTT. Amino acid sequence: CASSQYRGRGLQSPLHF.

This chain links TRBV10-2 with TRBJ2-2; perhaps TRBD1 as D (6 bases). Germline CDR1 reads WSHSY; CDR2 reads SAAADI. This CDR3 has 14 residues. Trimming removed 10 bases from V and 2 bases from J, with 14 bases in between. The CDR3 DNA reads as TGCGCCACCCTCCGGACAGAAAACACCGGGGAGCTGTTTTTT. It codes for CATLRTENTGELFF.

The chain carries TRBV29-1 and TRBJ2-1, with TRBD2 as a possible D gene (5 bases). The germline V and J ends were trimmed by 6 bases and 0 bases, with 9 bases remaining between them. This CDR3 comprises 13 residues. CDR1 is SQVTM and CDR2 is ANQGSEA in the germline V gene. The CDR3 sequence: CSVSRDSYNEQFF. The CDR3 nucleotides are TGCAGCGTGTCCCGGGACTCCTACAATGAGCAGTTCTTC.

The rearrangement links TRBV28 to TRBJ1-5; D is unresolved. Germline CDR1 is MDHEN and CDR2 is SYDVKM. The CDR3 extends over 15 amino acids. The V end lost 10 bases, the J end lost 1 base, and 17 bases lay between the germline ends. The CDR3 is CATLRVDWSNQPQHF. CDR3 sequence (DNA): TGTGCCACCCTACGGGTTGATTGGAGCAATCAGCCCCAGCATTTT.

V usage is TRBV28 and J usage is TRBJ1-2; possibly TRBD1 for D (6 bases). The CDR3 has 17 residues. Deletions cut 4 bases from V and 4 bases from J, with 22 bases between. Per the germline V gene, CDR1 is MDHEN and CDR2 is SYDVKM. The CDR3 region has the DNA TGTGCCAGCAGTTCCAGTGGGAGAGGGGGTTCGGCCTATGGCTACACCTTC. Translation: CASSSSGRGGSAYGYTF.

The chain combines TRBV29-1 with TRBJ2-1; the match to TRBD2 covers 8 bases. The germline V gene has CDR1 SQVTM and CDR2 ANQGSEA. Trimming removed 7 bases from V and 6 bases from J; junction bases left unmatched: 5. The CDR3 sequence is 12 residues long. The CDR3 loop is CSETTSGNEQFF. In nucleotides, the CDR3 is TGCAGCGAGACCACTAGCGGCAATGAGCAGTTCTTC.

The chain links TRBV5-1 to TRBJ2-7; TRBD2 might be the D (5 bases). The length of the CDR3 is 12 residues. The germline V gene has CDR1 SGHRS and CDR2 YFSETQ. The ends were cut back, 2 bases at V and 6 bases at J, with 9 bases in the middle. CDR3 region: CASSLTSTEQYF. The CDR3 DNA follows: TGCGCCAGCAGCTTAACTAGTACCGAGCAGTACTTC.

The J gene is TRBJ2-7, the V gene TRBV2; a possible D gene is TRBD2 (6 bases). V shed 6 bases and J shed 5 bases, with 14 bases lying between them. Germline loops: CDR1 SNHLY, CDR2 FYNNEI. The CDR3 covers 13 residues. The CDR3 DNA is TGTGCCAGCAGGAGACTAGGGGTCGACGAGCAGTACGTC. Its translation: CASRRLGVDEQYV.

This chain joins TRBV27 and TRBJ2-7; TRBD2 matches at 8 bases. The V segment lost 7 bases and the J segment 2 bases; nucleotides outside the gene matches: 13. CDR1 MNHEY and CDR2 SMNVEV come from the germline V gene (reference sequence). The CDR3 has 16 residues. CDR3 sequence (DNA): TGTGCCAGCATCCCCTTTAGCGGGAAGTCCCCCTACGAGCAGTACTTC. It encodes CASIPFSGKSPYEQYF.

The rearrangement links TRBV6-2 or TRBV6-3 to TRBJ1-1; 9 positions agree with TRBD1. In germline, CDR1 is MNHEY, CDR2 SVGEGT. J lost 6 bases, V lost 6 bases, and 8 bases had no gene match. CDR3 length equals 14 residues. CDR3 loop: CASSPNRGQAEAFF. In DNA form, the CDR3 reads TGTGCCAGCAGCCCCAACAGGGGGCAGGCTGAAGCTTTCTTT.

The table lists this clone with a few counts. The chain links TRBV27 to TRBJ1-1; no clear D gene. This CDR3 spans 13 amino acids. Trimming shortened V by 0 bases and J by 2 bases, and 4 bases separated the two germline ends. Germline lookup yields CDR1 MNHEY and CDR2 SMNVEV (reference sequence). CDR3 sequence (DNA): TGTGCCAGCAGTTTATCTTTAAACACTGAAGCTTTCTTT. It encodes CASSLSLNTEAFF.

The chain recombines TRBV5-1 with TRBJ1-1; tentatively, D is TRBD1 (5 bases). This CDR3 is 16 amino acids long. V gave up 0 bases and J gave up 0 bases, with 12 bases separating them. CDR1 SGHRS and CDR2 YFSETQ come from the germline V gene. Written as DNA, the CDR3 is TGCGCCAGCAGCTTGGGGGGCGTCGGTATGAACACTGAAGCTTTCTTT. This translates into CASSLGGVGMNTEAFF.

The chain employs TRBV6-5 and TRBJ1-2; 10 nucleotides align to TRBD1. CDR1 is MNHEY, CDR2 SVGAGI, per germline. With V trimmed by 7 bases and J by 3 bases, 5 bases remained unmatched. The CDR3 has 14 residues. The CDR3 loop reads CASTVTGGHYGYTF. The CDR3 bases are TGTGCCAGCACGGTGACAGGGGGCCACTATGGCTACACCTTC.

The chain is built from TRBV6-5 and TRBJ2-3; 9 bases are a match to TRBD2. Germline V lookup: CDR1 MNHEY, CDR2 SVGAGI. The V gene end was trimmed by 6 bases and the J gene end by 5 bases; junction bases not matched to a gene: 6. The length of the CDR3 is 14 residues. CDR3 protein: CASSYPLAGDTQYF. In DNA form, the CDR3 reads TGTGCCAGCAGCTACCCACTAGCGGGAGATACGCAGTATTTT.